This entry describes one TCR beta chain. This sample is part of a study of shared clonotypes between healthy human individuals. Produced via immunoSEQ multiplex PCR; TCRdb's table is partial and in-frame only. Of roughly 720,000 clones in the sample, about 90% were seen once. The material sequenced was memory CD8+ T cells from PBMCs. The subset was: CD45RO+ cells pooled with CCR7-negative TemRA cells. The clonotype was recovered from a man aged 18 to 30 in good health. Some clones in this sample may be carry-over from other donors' samples.

CDR3 amino acids: CASSLFASNEQFF. For the CDR3, the DNA is TGTGCCAGCAGTTTATTTGCTTCCAATGAGCAGTTCTTC. The chain combines TRBV27 with TRBJ2-1; D unclear. The germline V gene encodes CDR1 MNHEY and CDR2 SMNVEV (reference sequence). V was pared by 1 base and J by 6 bases, with 7 bases between. The CDR3 contains 13 residues.